The source of this TCR beta chain is a study of T cells after yellow fever vaccination. A 5'RACE template-switching step, the method used to make TCR cDNA, added a universal primer site and UMIs. TCRdb recomputed calls from the 5' RACE reads with MiXCR, one row per CDR3 protein. Here the sample spans under 550,000 distinct CDR3 sequences, 21% being singletons. General observations from the study: CD4 and CD8 compartments shared a small share of clonotypes, likely from convergent recombination. Reappearing after the booster were most of the clones from primary vaccination (roughly 96% CD4, 88% CD8).

Between the trimmed V and J ends, which lost 2 bases and 1 base, there was a span of 9 bases. The CDR3 totals 15 residues. Germline CDR1 SGHRS, CDR2 YFSETQ. This clonotype was detected a few times. The antigen remains unidentified. This rearrangement joins TRBV5-1 to TRBJ2-2; no definite D call. The sequence was obtained from a man between 18 and 35 years old who received the YFV17D yellow fever vaccine. The sample was PBMCs, taken about 20 days after the first yellow fever vaccination. CDR3 nucleotides: TGCGCCAGCAGCTTACCCAATCAGAACACCGGGGAGCTGTTTTTT. It encodes CASSLPNQNTGELFF.